A single sample is the source of the 20 T cell receptor beta chains below, sequenced in a study of STAT5B mutations in CD4+ large granular lymphocyte leukemia. Measured with immunoSEQ multiplex PCR; TCRdb has only the in-frame clones, and not every one. The top ten hold approximately 1.1% of the sample, which has some 32,000 clones, just under 75% seen once. Sequenced material: CD4+ T cells from blood buffy coats. Receptors originate from a human donor in good health.

The rearrangement joins TRBV6-1 to TRBJ1-2; D uncertain. The CDR3 length is 15 residues. In germline, CDR1 is MNHNS, CDR2 SASEGT. V was cut by 7 bases and J by 4 bases, with 19 bases left in between. CDR3 loop: CASTAPPGRLYGYTF. CDR3 sequence (DNA): TGTGCCAGCACCGCACCCCCTGGCAGACTCTATGGCTACACCTTC.

The chain recombines TRBV9 with TRBJ2-3; a weak D match, TRBD2 (7 bases). Trimming removed 5 bases from V and 0 bases from J, with 19 bases in between. The CDR3 extends over 17 amino acids. Germline-derived CDR1 and CDR2 are SGDLS and YYNGEE. CDR3 loop: CASSSTGGPLSTDTQYF. Written as DNA, the CDR3 is TGTGCCAGCAGTTCGACCGGGGGGCCCTTAAGCACAGATACGCAGTATTTT.

The chain has TRBV7-2 and TRBJ2-3; D assignment may be TRBD1 or TRBD2 (5 bases each). Germline CDR1 and CDR2: SGHTA and FQGNSA. The CDR3 is made up of 14 amino acids. V lost 3 bases, J lost 0 bases, and 7 bases lay in between. The CDR3 reads CASSLGVSTDTQYF. CDR3 bases: TGTGCCAGCAGCTTGGGGGTCAGCACAGATACGCAGTATTTT.

The J gene is TRBJ1-2, the V gene TRBV4-3, with D possibly being TRBD1 (5 bases). The CDR3 totals 17 residues. V dropped 0 bases and J dropped 2 bases, with 16 bases sitting between them. Germline V gene sequence: CDR1 LGHNA, CDR2 YSLEER. The CDR3, as DNA: TGCGCCAGCAGCCAAGATCGTGTGGTTGGGGGGAACTATGGCTACACCTTC. Translation gives CASSQDRVVGGNYGYTF.

The gene calls are TRBV7-6 and TRBJ1-2; D perhaps matches TRBD1 (6 bases). Trimming removed 1 base at V and 0 bases at J, with 9 bases between. The CDR3 is 15 amino acids. Germline-derived CDR1 and CDR2 are SGHVS and FNYEAQ. This CDR3 is CASSLGGTSNYGYTF. CDR3 sequence (DNA): TGTGCCAGCAGCTTAGGGGGGACATCTAACTATGGCTACACCTTC.

This clone is a singleton in its sample. The chain has TRBV11-3 and TRBJ1-1; D not certain. The germline V gene has CDR1 SGHNT and CDR2 YENEEA. This CDR3 spans 17 amino acids. V was pared by 0 bases and J by 4 bases, with 18 bases between. CDR3 in amino acids: CASSLEIVRSPVTEAFF. CDR3 nucleotide sequence: TGTGCCAGCAGCTTAGAGATCGTCAGGAGCCCCGTCACTGAAGCTTTCTTT.

The J gene is TRBJ1-4, the V gene TRBV4-2, with D perhaps TRBD1 (5 bases). Trimming stripped 1 base from V and 8 bases from J, with 20 bases between. This CDR3 has 17 amino acids. The germline V gene has CDR1 LGHNA and CDR2 YNFKEQ. The chain's CDR3 is CASSQGYGAGQREKLFF. The DNA for the CDR3 is TGTGCCAGCAGCCAAGGGTACGGGGCAGGGCAAAGGGAAAAACTGTTTTTT.

The V and J genes are TRBV6-6 and TRBJ1-2; unclear D gene. Germline V gives CDR1 MNHNY, CDR2 SVGAGI (reference sequence). The V end lost 5 bases, the J end lost 5 bases, and 15 bases lay between the germline ends. This CDR3 is 14 amino acids long. The CDR3 region is CASSRTAALYGYTF. CDR3 nucleotide sequence: TGTGCCAGCAGTAGGACGGCCGCATTGTATGGCTACACCTTC.

The chain joins TRBV6-1 to TRBJ1-2; no definite D call. The V gene's germline CDR1 is MNHNS and CDR2 SASEGT. V shed 2 bases and J shed 5 bases, with 6 bases lying between them. The CDR3 is 12 residues long. The CDR3 sequence is CASSESSYGYTF. Written as DNA, the CDR3 is TGTGCCAGCAGTGAATCCAGTTATGGCTACACCTTC.

The table lists this clone with a few counts. The V call is TRBV7-6, the J call TRBJ1-4, with unresolved D. The CDR3 runs to 15 residues. CDR1 and CDR2 (germline): SGHVS, FNYEAQ. Between the trimmed V and J ends, which lost 1 base and 5 bases, there was a span of 11 bases. CDR3 sequence (DNA): TGTGCCAGCAGCTTAGGGAGTGGCACAAATGAAAAACTGTTTTTT. Its translation is CASSLGSGTNEKLFF.

This clone has more than one count but fewer than ten. V gene TRBV2 combines with J gene TRBJ1-5; 7 nucleotides agree with TRBD1. The junction had 4 bases not matched to a gene; V was cut back by 5 bases and J by 6 bases. CDR1 is SNHLY and CDR2 is FYNNEI in the germline V gene. The CDR3 is made up of 13 amino acids. The CDR3 region is CASSSDRAQPQHF. The CDR3, as DNA: TGTGCCAGCAGTTCAGACAGGGCTCAGCCCCAGCATTTT.

The rearrangement joins TRBV6-5 to TRBJ1-1, with TRBD1 matching over 7 bases. Germline values: CDR1 MNHEY, CDR2 SVGAGI. This CDR3 contains 16 residues. V lost 0 bases and J lost 4; bases outside the gene matches: 8. CDR3 nucleotide sequence: TGTGCCAGCAGTTACTCGCGTGACAGGGTGGGCACTGAAGCTTTCTTT. Protein sequence: CASSYSRDRVGTEAFF.

The J gene is TRBJ1-4, the V gene TRBV7-2; D is perhaps TRBD1 (5 bases). Germline values: CDR1 SGHTA, CDR2 FQGNSA. The CDR3 sequence is 11 residues long. V lost 5 bases and J 11 bases, leaving 9 bases between the germline ends. The CDR3 reads CASSRGGKLFF. CDR3 nucleotide sequence: TGTGCCAGCAGCCGGGGGGGGAAACTGTTTTTT.

The chain has TRBV19 and TRBJ1-1; TRBD1 aligns across 8 bases. CDR1 is LNHDA and CDR2 is SQIVND in the germline V gene (reference sequence). The CDR3 is 14 residues long. Trimming removed 4 bases from V and 7 bases from J; junction bases left unmatched: 8. This chain's CDR3 is CASSKTGDYGEAFF. The CDR3 nucleotides are TGTGCCAGTAGTAAGACAGGGGATTATGGTGAAGCTTTCTTT.

The V gene is TRBV7-9, the J gene TRBJ1-4; the match to TRBD1 covers 8 bases. Germline CDR1 and CDR2: SEHNR and FQNEAQ (reference sequence). V trimming: 3 bases; J trimming: 6 bases; junction bases outside the gene matches: 6. The CDR3 totals 15 residues. The CDR3 region is CASSFLATGDEKLFF. The CDR3 DNA reads as TGTGCCAGCAGCTTTTTAGCGACAGGGGATGAAAAACTGTTTTTT.

This clone was counted a few times. The chain is built from TRBV18 and TRBJ1-5; possible D gene TRBD1, 5 bases. This CDR3 comprises 14 residues. The germline V gene encodes CDR1 KGHSH and CDR2 LQKENI. V was clipped by 4 bases and J by 0 bases, with 7 bases between them. The DNA of the CDR3 is TGTGCCAGCTCACAGGGGTATAGCAATCAGCCCCAGCATTTT. Protein sequence: CASSQGYSNQPQHF.

The chain recombines TRBV6-5 with TRBJ1-2; tentatively, D is TRBD1 (5 bases). There are 14 residues in the CDR3. Trimming cost V 5 bases and J 3 bases, with 13 bases left between them. Germline V gene lookup returns CDR1 MNHEY and CDR2 SVGAGI. The CDR3 is CASSPDPGYYGYTF. The CDR3 bases are TGTGCCAGCAGTCCAGATCCAGGGTACTATGGCTACACCTTC.

The chain links TRBV7-2 to TRBJ2-7; the D is unclear. The CDR3 sequence is 14 residues long. Germline CDR1 reads SGHTA; CDR2 reads FQGNSA. The ends were cut back, 5 bases at V and 3 bases at J, with 14 bases in the middle. CDR3 in amino acids: CASSTQTGDYEQYF. CDR3 in DNA: TGTGCCAGCAGCACCCAGACGGGCGACTACGAGCAGTACTTC.

This chain connects TRBV18 to TRBJ1-1; 8 bases are shared with TRBD1. The germline V gene has CDR1 KGHSH and CDR2 LQKENI. Trimming removed 3 bases from V and 5 bases from J; junction bases left unmatched: 5. CDR3 size: 14 residues. CDR3 sequence (DNA): TGTGCCAGCTCACCGCCGACAGGGGTAACTGAAGCTTTCTTT. It specifies CASSPPTGVTEAFF.

The sample holds a few counts of this clone. Its ends do not fully match the called genes, so a read error is possible. The chain has TRBV2 and TRBJ1-1; 7 bases are shared with TRBD1. The CDR3 is made up of 14 amino acids. Germline V gene data show CDR1 as SNHLY and CDR2 as FYNNEI. In DNA, the CDR3 is TGTGCCAGCATTGAAGACAGGGTAAACACTGAAGCTTTCTTT. It is translated as CASIEDRVNTEAFF.